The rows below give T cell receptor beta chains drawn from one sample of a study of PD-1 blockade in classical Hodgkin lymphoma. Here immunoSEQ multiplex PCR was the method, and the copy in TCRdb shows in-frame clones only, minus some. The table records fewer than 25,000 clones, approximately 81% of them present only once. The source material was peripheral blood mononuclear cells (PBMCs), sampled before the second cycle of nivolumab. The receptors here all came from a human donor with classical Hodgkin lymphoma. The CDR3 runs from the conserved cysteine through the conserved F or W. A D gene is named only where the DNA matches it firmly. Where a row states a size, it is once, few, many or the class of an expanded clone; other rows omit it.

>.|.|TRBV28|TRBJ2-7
CASSYSPYEQYF
TGTGCCAGCAGTTACTCTCCATACGAGCAGTACTTC
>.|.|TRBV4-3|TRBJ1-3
CASSQAARNTIYF
TGCGCCAGCAGCCAAGCAGCAAGAAACACCATATATTTT
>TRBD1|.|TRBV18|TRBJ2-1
CASSPPGTGLSSVFF
TGTGCCAGCTCACCACCCGGGACAGGGCTTTCCTCTGTCTTCTTC
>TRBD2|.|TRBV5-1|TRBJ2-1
CASSPTSGSSYNEQFF
TGCGCCAGCAGCCCAACTAGCGGAAGCTCCTACAATGAGCAGTTCTTC
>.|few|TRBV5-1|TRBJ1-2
CASSAYSIRDEYGYTF
TGCGCCAGCAGCGCGTATTCTATCCGGGACGAGTATGGCTACACCTTC
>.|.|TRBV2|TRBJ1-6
CASSDFESSYNSPLHF
TGTGCCAGCAGTGATTTCGAGAGCTCCTATAATTCACCCCTCCACTTT
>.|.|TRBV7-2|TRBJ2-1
CASSPPRNSYNEQFF
TGTGCCAGCAGCCCGCCTAGAAACTCCTACAATGAGCAGTTCTTC
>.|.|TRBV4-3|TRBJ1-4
CASSQDLWQGSEKLFF
TGCGCCAGCAGCCAAGATCTTTGGCAGGGGAGCGAAAAACTGTTTTTT
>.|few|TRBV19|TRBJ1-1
CASSLGTVNTEAFF
TGTGCCAGTAGTTTGGGGACGGTGAACACTGAAGCTTTCTTT
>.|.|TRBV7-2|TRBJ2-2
CASSLAKTNTGELFF
TGTGCCAGCAGCTTGGCAAAGACGAACACCGGGGAGCTGTTTTTT
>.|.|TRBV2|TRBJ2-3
CASSVNYKGTQYF
TGTGCCAGCAGTGTAAATTATAAGGGTACGCAGTATTTT
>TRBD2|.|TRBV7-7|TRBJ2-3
CASSRGLAGETQYF
TGTGCTAGCAGCCGAGGACTAGCGGGGGAAACGCAGTATTTT
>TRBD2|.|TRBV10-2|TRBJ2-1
CASRGSVSGGPSSYNEQFF
TGCGCCAGCAGGGGGTCGGTTAGCGGGGGGCCGAGCTCCTACAATGAGCAGTTCTTC
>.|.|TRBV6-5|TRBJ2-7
CASSYRVSYEQYF
TGTGCCAGCAGTTACCGGGTTTCCTACGAGCAGTACTTC
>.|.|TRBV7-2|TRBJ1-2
CASSLQANYGYTF
TGTGCCAGCAGCTTGCAAGCGAACTATGGCTACACCTTC
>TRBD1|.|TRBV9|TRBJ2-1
CASSPTGQSYNEQFF
TGTGCCAGCAGCCCCACGGGACAGTCCTACAATGAGCAGTTCTTC
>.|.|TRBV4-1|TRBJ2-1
CASSQGLSSSYNEQFF
TGCGCCAGCAGCCAAGGTCTTTCTAGCTCCTACAATGAGCAGTTCTTC
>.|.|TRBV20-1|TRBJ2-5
CSAGMGETQYF
TGCAGTGCTGGTATGGGGGAGACCCAGTACTTC
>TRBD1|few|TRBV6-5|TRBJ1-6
CASRLTGDSPLHF
TGTGCCAGCAGATTAACAGGGGATTCACCCCTCCACTTT
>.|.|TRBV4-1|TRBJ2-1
CASSWRAASMDEQFF
TGCGCCAGCAGCTGGCGGGCAGCTTCAATGGATGAGCAGTTCTTC
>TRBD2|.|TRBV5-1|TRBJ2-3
CASSFGLAGKSTDTQYF
TGCGCCAGCAGCTTTGGACTAGCGGGGAAAAGCACAGATACGCAGTATTTT
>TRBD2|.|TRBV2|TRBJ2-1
CASRGLVRNEQFF
TGTGCCAGCAGGGGACTAGTTAGGAATGAGCAGTTCTTC